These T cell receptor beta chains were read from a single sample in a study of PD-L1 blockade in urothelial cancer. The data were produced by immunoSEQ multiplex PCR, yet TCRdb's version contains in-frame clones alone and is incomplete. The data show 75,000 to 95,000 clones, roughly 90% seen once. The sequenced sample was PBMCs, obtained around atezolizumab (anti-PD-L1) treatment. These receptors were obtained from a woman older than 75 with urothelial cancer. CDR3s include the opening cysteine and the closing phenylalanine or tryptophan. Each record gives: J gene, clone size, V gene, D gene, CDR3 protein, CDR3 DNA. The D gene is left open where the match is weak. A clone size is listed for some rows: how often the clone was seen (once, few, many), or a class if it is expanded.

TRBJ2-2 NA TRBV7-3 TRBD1 CASSPWTGLNTGELFF TGTGCCAGCAGCCCGTGGACAGGACTCAACACCGGGGAGCTGTTTTTT
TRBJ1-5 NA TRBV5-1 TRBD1 CASSPQGYSNQPQHF TGCGCCAGCAGCCCACAGGGGTATAGCAATCAGCCCCAGCATTTT
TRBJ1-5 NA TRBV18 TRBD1 CASSYRQGEPQPQHF TGTGCCAGCTCATACCGACAGGGCGAGCCTCAGCCCCAGCATTTT
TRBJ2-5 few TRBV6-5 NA CASSYAGETQYF TGTGCCAGCAGTTACGCGGGGGAGACCCAGTACTTC
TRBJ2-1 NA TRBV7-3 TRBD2 CASSLIWREESYNEQFF TGTGCCAGCAGCTTAATATGGCGGGAGGAATCCTACAATGAGCAGTTCTTC
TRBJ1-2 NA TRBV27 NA CASRGGGDYGYTF TGTGCCAGCAGGGGTGGAGGGGACTATGGCTACACCTTC
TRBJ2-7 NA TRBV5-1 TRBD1 CASSLEGTGSREQYF TGCGCCAGCAGCTTGGAGGGGACAGGGAGTCGCGAGCAGTACTTC
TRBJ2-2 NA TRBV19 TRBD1 CASTTGPGGELFF TGTGCCAGTACGACAGGGCCGGGCGGGGAGCTGTTTTTT
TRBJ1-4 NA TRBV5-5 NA CASSLAQGRATNEKLFF TGTGCCAGCAGCTTGGCCCAGGGGCGCGCAACTAATGAAAAACTGTTTTTT
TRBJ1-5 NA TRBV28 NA CASSLRGEPQHF TGTGCCAGCAGTTTGCGGGGCGAGCCCCAGCATTTT
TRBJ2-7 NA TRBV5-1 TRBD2 CASSSSGNTYEQYF TGCGCCAGCAGCTCTAGCGGGAATACCTACGAGCAGTACTTC
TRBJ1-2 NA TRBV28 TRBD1 CASRRQGGGGYTF TGTGCCAGCAGGAGACAGGGAGGCGGTGGCTACACCTTC
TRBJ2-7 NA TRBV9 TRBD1 CASSVSTGATYEQYF TGTGCCAGCAGCGTATCGACAGGGGCGACCTACGAGCAGTACTTC
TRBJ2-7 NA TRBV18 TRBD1 CASSPGQGPYEQYF TGTGCCAGCTCACCCGGACAGGGACCCTACGAGCAGTACTTC
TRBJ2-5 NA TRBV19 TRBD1 CASSPHDREETQYF TGTGCCAGTAGCCCTCACGACAGGGAAGAGACCCAGTACTTC
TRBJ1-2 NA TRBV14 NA CASSQESRAGGYTF TGTGCCAGCAGCCAAGAGAGCCGGGCGGGTGGCTACACCTTC
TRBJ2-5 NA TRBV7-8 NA CASSGGIQETQYF TGTGCCAGCAGTGGGGGCATACAAGAGACCCAGTACTTC
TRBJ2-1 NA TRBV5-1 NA CASSLAVGGSVSNEQFF TGCGCCAGCAGCTTGGCCGTCGGTGGGAGTGTCTCCAATGAGCAGTTCTTC